A selection of T cell receptor beta chains follows, all from one sample in a study of shared clonotypes between healthy human individuals. Assay: immunoSEQ multiplex PCR; the TCRdb copy retains only in-frame clones and omits some. The sample has more than 2,000,000 clones; more than 85% are singletons. The sample comprised naive CD4+ T cells from PBMCs. Receptors were obtained from a man in his late teens or twenties in good health. Some clones in this sample may be carry-over from other donors' samples. Each CDR3 is given with its conserved first and last residue. A D gene is named only where the DNA matches it firmly. Part of the rows lack a size; the others show once, few, many or a class for expanded clones.

>TRBJ1-2|TRBD1|NA|TRBV6-5
TGTGCCAGCAGGCCGACAGGGAGAGGGCCCTATGGCTACACCTTC
CASRPTGRGPYGYTF
>TRBJ2-5|NA|few|TRBV7-9
TGTGCCAGCAGCTCAGAGGAGACCCAGTACTTC
CASSSEETQYF
>TRBJ2-3|TRBD1|NA|TRBV29-1
TGCAGCGTGGCACAACGGACAGGGGGCCCAACAGATACGCAGTATTTT
CSVAQRTGGPTDTQYF
>TRBJ2-3|TRBD1|NA|TRBV6-5
TGTGCCAGCAGCCGGACAGGGGTGGGAGATACGCAGTATTTT
CASSRTGVGDTQYF
>TRBJ2-7|NA|NA|TRBV2
TGTGCCAGCACCTACGAGCAGTACTTC
CASTYEQYF
>TRBJ1-5|TRBD1|NA|TRBV30
TGTGCCTGGGCGACAGGGGGTGGTCAGCCCCAGCATTTT
CAWATGGGQPQHF
>TRBJ2-3|TRBD1|NA|TRBV6-1
TGTGCCAGCAGAGAGACAGGGATCACAGATACGCAGTATTTT
CASRETGITDTQYF
>TRBJ1-1|NA|NA|TRBV19
TGTGCCAGCCTAGGAATGTTGGGCACTGAAGCTTTCTTT
CASLGMLGTEAFF
>TRBJ2-7|NA|NA|TRBV4-1
TGCGCCAGCAGCCAATTGCAGTCAGGTAGCGAGCAGTACTTC
CASSQLQSGSEQYF
>TRBJ1-1|TRBD1|NA|TRBV28
TGTGCCAGCAGCCGACAGGGGGGGAACACTGAAGCTTTCTTT
CASSRQGGNTEAFF
>TRBJ2-2|NA|NA|TRBV6-5
TGTGCCAGTAGCCTGGGGGGCGTAAGCGGGGAGCTGTTTTTT
CASSLGGVSGELFF
>TRBJ2-2|TRBD1|NA|TRBV27
TGTGCCAGCAGTTTCGGACAGGGGGCTACATTGGCCGGGGAGCTGTTTTTT
CASSFGQGATLAGELFF
>TRBJ1-5|NA|NA|TRBV11-2
TGTGCCAGCAGCTTATTTCACAATCAGCCCCAGCATTTT
CASSLFHNQPQHF
>TRBJ1-1|NA|NA|TRBV6-5
TGTGCCAGCAGTTACGGTAATCAGGGGAGCACTGAAGCTTTCTTT
CASSYGNQGSTEAFF
>TRBJ2-5|NA|NA|TRBV7-3
TGTGCCAGCAGCTTAATCGCAGGGCCCGTAGAGACCCAGTACTTC
CASSLIAGPVETQYF
>TRBJ2-5|NA|NA|TRBV28
TGTGCCAGCAGTTTGACCGGAGGAGAGACCCAGTACTTC
CASSLTGGETQYF
>TRBJ2-7|NA|NA|TRBV11-2
TGTGCCAGCAGTCTAGTGGAGGGGTACCGCGAGCAGTACTTC
CASSLVEGYREQYF
>TRBJ1-1|TRBD1|NA|TRBV27
TGTGCCAGCAGTTCAAGGGGGCGGATGGGCACTGAAGCTTTCTTT
CASSSRGRMGTEAFF
>TRBJ2-3|NA|NA|TRBV5-1
TGCGCCAGCAGCATTGGTGGGTTCGGCACAGATACGCAGTATTTT
CASSIGGFGTDTQYF
>TRBJ1-2|TRBD1|NA|TRBV14
TGTGCCAGCAGCCAAAGGGACAGGGTCGGCGGCTACACCTTC
CASSQRDRVGGYTF
>TRBJ1-2|TRBD1|NA|TRBV19
TGTGCCAGTAGTCCCTCGGACAGGCTGACTAACTATGGCTACACCTTC
CASSPSDRLTNYGYTF
>TRBJ2-5|TRBD1|NA|TRBV5-1
TGCGCCAGCAGCTTGGGTTCGACAGGGCAAGAGACCCAGTACTTC
CASSLGSTGQETQYF
>TRBJ1-1|NA|NA|TRBV6-1
TGTGCCAGCAGTGCTGGCGGTACTAGGGGCCACACTGAAGCTTTCTTT
CASSAGGTRGHTEAFF
>TRBJ2-3|TRBD2|NA|TRBV6-5
TGTGCCAGCAGGGGAGCGGGAGGGCCTACAGATACGCAGTATTTT
CASRGAGGPTDTQYF
>TRBJ1-5|NA|NA|TRBV11-2
TGTGCCAGCAGCCTTTCAGGTTTTAGCAATCAGCCCCAGCATTTT
CASSLSGFSNQPQHF
>TRBJ1-5|NA|NA|TRBV4-1
TGCGCCAGCAGCCAAGCCTGGAGCAATCAGCCCCAGCATTTT
CASSQAWSNQPQHF
>TRBJ2-7|NA|NA|TRBV7-6
TGTGCCACCTCCCGGGAGAGGGTGCAGTACTTC
CATSRERVQYF
>TRBJ2-1|TRBD2|NA|TRBV5-4
TGTGCCAGCAGCCTCTTAGGGACTAGCGCGTACAATGAGCAGTTCTTC
CASSLLGTSAYNEQFF
>TRBJ2-2|NA|NA|TRBV5-1
TGCGCCAGCAGCTTGGAGGGAAGTACCGGGGAGCTGTTTTTT
CASSLEGSTGELFF
>TRBJ2-1|NA|NA|TRBV5-1
TGCGCCAGCAGCTTTCCCGCCCGGGGGAGTGAGCAGTTCTTC
CASSFPARGSEQFF
>TRBJ2-1|NA|NA|TRBV18
TGTGCCAGTACGTCGGACCTACAGGGTGGAGATGAGCAGTTCTTC
CASTSDLQGGDEQFF
>TRBJ2-7|NA|NA|TRBV28
TGTGCCAGCTGCCTAACTGCAGGATTCTCCTACGAGCAGTACTTC
CASCLTAGFSYEQYF
>TRBJ2-3|NA|NA|TRBV7-9
TGTGCCAGTTTAAGTTGGGGAGAAGATACGCAGTATTTT
CASLSWGEDTQYF
>TRBJ2-2|NA|NA|TRBV9
TGTGCCAGCAGCGTAACTGGCAGGGTCGGCACCGGGGAGCTGTTTTTT
CASSVTGRVGTGELFF
>TRBJ2-5|TRBD1|once|TRBV18
TGTGCCAGCTCACCACGGGGACAGGGGAGAGGAGAGACCCAGTACTTC
CASSPRGQGRGETQYF
>TRBJ2-5|NA|NA|TRBV20-1
TGCAGTGCTAGCCAACAAGAGACCCAGTACTTC
CSASQQETQYF
>TRBJ2-3|TRBD2|NA|TRBV7-2
TGTGCCAGCAGCTCCTCGGCGGGAGTAGGAACAGATACGCAGTATTTT
CASSSSAGVGTDTQYF
>TRBJ1-1|NA|few|TRBV2
TGTGCCAGCAGTGAAGCGCTTAGGGGAAGGACTTTCTTT
CASSEALRGRTFF